This paragraph reports one T cell receptor (beta chain). What it binds is not known. The sample belongs to a study of shared clonotypes between healthy human individuals. Study-level background: Researchers assigned three CD4 naive, three CD4 memory, two CD8 naive and one CD8 memory plate to each donor.

Assay: immunoSEQ multiplex PCR; the TCRdb copy retains only in-frame clones and omits some. The sample consists of more than 2 million clones, approximately 94% of them appearing once. Findings and caveats of the study: With few donors, the genetic and exposure-history diversity represented was limited.

The study separated CD4+ cells into CD45RA+ naive and CD45RA-negative memory subsets. CDR1 and CDR2 (germline): SEHNR, FQNEAQ (reference sequence). This CDR3 contains 13 residues. The V end was cut by 9 bases, the J end by 4 bases, with 14 bases between. The chain carries TRBV7-9 and TRBJ2-3; no definite D call. The sequenced sample consisted of naive CD4+ T cells sorted from blood. Subset of the sample: CD45RA+ positively selected. This TCR was sampled from a man between 18 and 29 years old in good health. CDR3 sequence (DNA): TGTGCCAGGCCCCCACGGAACGCAGATACGCAGTATTTT. It encodes CARPPRNADTQYF.